This TCR beta chain was identified during a study of identifying expanded T cells in peripheral blood (dated by TCRdb to about 2019). Context from the whole study: Technical replicates were generated by sequencing separate aliquots of the same genomic DNA pool, and four replicates were compared pairwise. Study-level results and caveats: Both the number of clones called differentially abundant and the false-positive rate were significantly reduced by the beta-binomial model across all healthy-donor time intervals. Across all healthy donors, variance in clone template counts between roughly two-week samples was found to increase significantly with total template count. The authors expected that biological variance in healthy repertoires might rise further over much longer intervals, such as months to years. Between technical replicates the binomial model flagged about 1.1 differentially abundant clones, whereas over about two weeks the binomial model flagged about 15 and over approximately four weeks 19 to 20.

TCRbeta CDR3 regions were profiled by bias-controlled multiplex PCR amplification of genomic DNA with the immunoSEQ Assay. The study's own analysis went as follows. To quantify the absolute abundance of each unique TCRbeta CDR3 region, the sequences were collapsed and filtered. Differential abundance was assessed using a binomial (Fisher-equivalent) model and a beta-binomial model in which time-dependent variance fitted from healthy donors was added. Clones with fewer than 5 combined templates were removed, and a clone was called differentially abundant if the clone's Benjamini-Hochberg FDR was below 0.01. In the beta-binomial model, variance was expressed as a function of the total template count across the two samples, in the form v = (b*log(k)+a)^2. TCRdb stores this immuneACCESS table with in-frame sequences only. Part of the clones is absent; in the studies checked, under half of the shortfall reflects unresolved V genes, and no reason is known for the rest. V and J calls plus clone size are reproduced from that table; the DNA served to infer D and trimming. Counted in this sample were around 60,000 clones; roughly four fifths of them appeared once. About a fifth of the sample is held by the ten biggest clonotypes.

No immune events, such as infections, were documented for the healthy donors during the collection period. Blood repertoires from healthy donors were used as a training cohort for calibrating time-dependent variance in a beta-binomial model of differential abundance of T-cell clones. The training cohort comprised about ten healthy donors, 3 female and 7 male. An age range of about 25 to 64 years, with an average of about 39 years, was recorded for the donors. Whole blood, obtained from a commercial supplier, was collected from each healthy donor at three time points spaced two weeks apart. Genomic DNA was extracted from unsorted whole blood for immunosequencing. A remark on this clone: The antigen it binds to is not known. Base quality data are lacking; no much larger clone is found one base away.

This TCR came from a person between 18 and 75 years old in good health. The sample was blood.

The CDR3 reads CASSLNQVNGELFF. The DNA sequence is as follows: TGCGCCAGCAGCTTGAATCAAGTAAACGGGGAGCTGTTTTTT. In this chain, TRBV5-1 is recombined with TRBJ2-2; the D gene is unclear. V loses 1 base of germline sequence and J loses 7 bases, and the interval between the two ends is 11 bases. The CDR3 runs 14 amino acids, cysteine and phenylalanine included. The read is trimmed to its CDR3 DNA, 42 bases read in frame from base 1. The germline V gene provides CDR1 SGHRS and CDR2 YFSETQ.